A selection of T cell receptor beta chains follows, all from one sample in a study of T cell clones after liver transplantation. Sequencing was performed with immunoSEQ multiplex PCR; in TCRdb, only in-frame clones are kept and a portion is missing. The data show tens of thousands of clones, 65% to 85% seen once. The source was CD4+ T cells from blood, collected before liver transplant. The receptors derive from a human donor who received a liver transplant. Both conserved end residues are part of each CDR3. A D gene is named only where the DNA matches it firmly. Rows give clone size only sometimes, using once, few, many, or a class for an expanded clone.

len	d_gene	v_gene	abundance	j_gene	CDR3nt	CDR3aa
15	TRBD1	TRBV7-2	NA	TRBJ2-1	TGTGCCAGCAGACCACCGGGACAGGGGTCCGATGAGCAGTTCTTC	CASRPPGQGSDEQFF
15	NA	TRBV9	NA	TRBJ2-2	TGTGCCAGCAGCGTGTCGGACAGAAACACCGGGGAGCTGTTTTTT	CASSVSDRNTGELFF
14	NA	TRBV29-1	NA	TRBJ1-1	TGCAGCGTTGAAGCGCAAGGTCGTTGGACAGAAGCTTTCTTT	CSVEAQGRWTEAFF
12	NA	TRBV11-2	NA	TRBJ2-3	TGTGCCAGCAGCCCAGCCGTGGATACGCAGTATTTT	CASSPAVDTQYF
14	NA	TRBV5-1	NA	TRBJ1-1	TGCGCCAGCACCAGGACCAGGGGTGGGACTGAAGCTTTCTTT	CASTRTRGGTEAFF
16	TRBD2	TRBV6-5	few	TRBJ2-1	TGTGCCAGCAGTTACTTAATGGCGGGGGGGCACAATGAGCAGTTCTTC	CASSYLMAGGHNEQFF
14	TRBD2	TRBV19	NA	TRBJ2-7	TGTGCCAGTAGTACTTACCAACTAGCGGGAGCGGTGTACTTC	CASSTYQLAGAVYF
16	NA	TRBV12-1	NA	TRBJ1-5	TGTGCCAGCAGCTCCCTTTATGGTGCGGGGACACAGCCCCAGCATTTT	CASSSLYGAGTQPQHF
16	TRBD2	TRBV5-6	NA	TRBJ2-3	TGTGCCAGCAGCCCTAGACTAGCGGCACCCACAGATACGCAGTATTTT	CASSPRLAAPTDTQYF
16	TRBD1	TRBV11-2	NA	TRBJ2-3	TGTGCCAGCAGCTTAGGGACAGGGGCGAGCACAGATACGCAGTATTTT	CASSLGTGASTDTQYF
16	NA	TRBV4-2	NA	TRBJ2-7	TGTGCCAGCAGCCAAGGGCGGGGTTCTATGGGGGGCGAGCAGTACTTC	CASSQGRGSMGGEQYF
13	NA	TRBV6-6	NA	TRBJ1-5	TGTGCCAGCAGGGGGGGGGTCAGTCAGCCCCAGCATTTT	CASRGGVSQPQHF
15	NA	TRBV2	NA	TRBJ2-2	TGTGCCAGCATGGATTCTTACCCGAACACCGGGGAGCTGTTTTTT	CASMDSYPNTGELFF
16	TRBD1	TRBV6-6	NA	TRBJ1-2	TGTGCCAGCAGACTGACCCCGGGACAGGGGGTATATGGCTACACCTTC	CASRLTPGQGVYGYTF
15	TRBD1	TRBV7-3	NA	TRBJ1-1	TGTGCCAGCAGCTCACAATCCGGGACAGGGGCTGAAGCTTTCTTT	CASSSQSGTGAEAFF
15	TRBD1	TRBV5-1	NA	TRBJ2-7	TGCGCCAGCAGCTTGAACGGGGACAGTACCTACGAGCAGTACTTC	CASSLNGDSTYEQYF
14	TRBD1	TRBV12-5	NA	TRBJ2-6	TGTGCTAGTAAACAGGGGGCTGGGGCCAACGTCCTGACTTTC	CASKQGAGANVLTF
13	NA	TRBV18	NA	TRBJ2-3	TGTGCCAGCTCATCCTTTGGCTCAGATACGCAGTATTTT	CASSSFGSDTQYF
15	NA	TRBV4-1	NA	TRBJ2-1	TGCGCCAGCAACTCAGCGGGCGTATCCTACAATGAGCAGTTCTTC	CASNSAGVSYNEQFF
18	TRBD1	TRBV12-5	NA	TRBJ2-2	TGTGCTAGTGCCATACACCGGGACAGGGGGCGCCGGACCGGGGAGCTGTTTTTT	CASAIHRDRGRRTGELFF
16	NA	TRBV6-4	NA	TRBJ1-5	TGTGCCAGCAGTGATGGTTCCCTCTCGCTTCGGCAGCCCCAGCATTTT	CASSDGSLSLRQPQHF
13	NA	TRBV7-2	NA	TRBJ1-6	TGTGCCAGCAGCCTACAGGGTTATTCACCCCTCCACTTT	CASSLQGYSPLHF
14	TRBD2	TRBV19	NA	TRBJ2-2	TGTGCCAGTAGTATTGGACTAGTCACCGGGGAGCTGTTTTTT	CASSIGLVTGELFF
14	NA	TRBV7-3	NA	TRBJ2-1	TGTGCCAGCAGCCCCAGAGGGGGGCGCAATGAGCAGTTCTTC	CASSPRGGRNEQFF
16	NA	TRBV9	few	TRBJ1-5	TGTGCCAGCAGCGTAGACGGACTGAACGGCAATCAGCCCCAGCATTTT	CASSVDGLNGNQPQHF
16	TRBD2	TRBV9	once	TRBJ2-5	TGTGCCAGCAGCGTGGTAGGGAGCGGGGGTCAAGAGACCCAGTACTTC	CASSVVGSGGQETQYF
15	NA	TRBV5-1	NA	TRBJ1-1	TGCGCCAGCAGGCTTGAGGGGACCTCTAACACTGAAGCTTTCTTT	CASRLEGTSNTEAFF
14	NA	TRBV5-5	once	TRBJ1-4	TGTGCCAGCAGCGCCTCAGGGGCGCTTGAAAAACTGTTTTTT	CASSASGALEKLFF
13	NA	TRBV19	NA	TRBJ1-1	TGTGCCAGTAATAGGGCAGGATACACTGAAGCTTTCTTT	CASNRAGYTEAFF
15	NA	TRBV5-1	NA	TRBJ1-5	TGCGCCAGCAGCTTGAACCCAGATAGCAATCAGCCCCAGCATTTT	CASSLNPDSNQPQHF
14	NA	TRBV25-1	NA	TRBJ2-5	TGTGCCAGCAGTGAATCCGGGTCCCGCCAGACCCAGTACTTC	CASSESGSRQTQYF
16	TRBD2	TRBV2	NA	TRBJ2-1	TGTGCCAGCAGAGAGGGACTAGCGGGGGGGGTCAATGAGCAGTTCTTC	CASREGLAGGVNEQFF
14	NA	TRBV5-1	NA	TRBJ2-2	TGCGCCAGCAGCTCTGCAACAGGGACCGGGGAGCTGTTTTTT	CASSSATGTGELFF
17	NA	TRBV4-3	NA	TRBJ2-2	TGCGCCAGCAGCCAAGAAATGACCGGGGCGAACACCGGGGAGCTGTTTTTT	CASSQEMTGANTGELFF
15	NA	TRBV10-2	NA	TRBJ1-3	TGCGCCAGCAGGACAGCAGGAGTCTCTGGAAACACCATATATTTT	CASRTAGVSGNTIYF
16	NA	TRBV7-2	NA	TRBJ1-1	TGTGCCAGCAGCTTAGCGTTGAGAGGCCCGAACACTGAAGCTTTCTTT	CASSLALRGPNTEAFF
13	NA	TRBV30	NA	TRBJ2-2	TGTGCCTGGCAACGGGAGAGAACCGGGGAGCTGTTTTTT	CAWQRERTGELFF
14	NA	TRBV7-9	NA	TRBJ2-3	TGTGCCAGCGGAAAAGGGGGGAGCACAGATACGCAGTATTTT	CASGKGGSTDTQYF
13	NA	TRBV7-2	NA	TRBJ2-7	TGTGCCAGCAGATCGCCGAACTCCTACGAGCAGTACTTC	CASRSPNSYEQYF
13	NA	TRBV7-9	NA	TRBJ1-2	TGTGCCAGCAGCTCACAGGGTCTAGATGGCTACACCTTC	CASSSQGLDGYTF
15	TRBD1	TRBV27	NA	TRBJ2-1	TGTGCCAGCAGTTTAGGACAGGGGTCATACAATGAGCAGTTCTTC	CASSLGQGSYNEQFF
16	NA	TRBV7-9	NA	TRBJ1-6	TGTGCCAGCAGCTTAAGAGGCTGGGCTTCTAATTCACCCCTCCACTTT	CASSLRGWASNSPLHF
16	TRBD2	TRBV19	few	TRBJ2-5	TGTGCCAGTAGTATAGTGGGAGCGGGAGGGCAAGAGACCCAGTACTTC	CASSIVGAGGQETQYF
12	NA	TRBV30	NA	TRBJ1-1	TGTGCCTGGAGTGCAGAGGTTGGAGGGGCTTTCTTT	CAWSAEVGGAFF
11	NA	TRBV30	NA	TRBJ1-2	TGTGCCTGGCGGCGCGACTATGGCTACACCTTC	CAWRRDYGYTF
15	NA	TRBV6-5	NA	TRBJ2-2	TGTGCCAGCACCAGGGGACGGCCGAACACCGGGGAGCTGTTTTTT	CASTRGRPNTGELFF
16	TRBD1	TRBV4-2	NA	TRBJ1-2	TGTGCCAGCAGCCCTCACGTCCAGGGACAGGTATATGGCTACACCTTC	CASSPHVQGQVYGYTF
12	TRBD1	TRBV10-3	NA	TRBJ1-1	TGTGCCATCAGTACTAGACAGGGAGAAGCTTTCTTT	CAISTRQGEAFF
13	TRBD2	TRBV2	NA	TRBJ2-5	TGTGCCAGCAGTGAGAATCCGGGGGGGACCCAGTACTTC	CASSENPGGTQYF
12	NA	TRBV19	NA	TRBJ1-2	TGTGCCAGTAGTACATCCTGGGATGGCTACACCTTC	CASSTSWDGYTF
16	TRBD2	TRBV28	once	TRBJ2-7	TGTGCCAGCAACAAAAAGGGACTAGCGGGAGCTTTCGAGCAGTACTTC	CASNKKGLAGAFEQYF
15	TRBD1	TRBV6-6	NA	TRBJ1-2	TGTGCCAGCAGTACTCAGACAGGGGGCGTACAAGGCTACACCTTC	CASSTQTGGVQGYTF
16	TRBD2	TRBV11-3	few	TRBJ2-3	TGTGCCAGCAGACCAGGCGGGAGGAGTGGAGAAGATACGCAGTATTTT	CASRPGGRSGEDTQYF
16	NA	TRBV5-6	NA	TRBJ2-3	TGTGCCAGCAGCTTGTTCGGACAGACAAGTACAGATACGCAGTATTTT	CASSLFGQTSTDTQYF
15	NA	TRBV10-2	NA	TRBJ2-1	TGCGCCAGCAGAGACTCGGGGGCGTCCTACAATGAGCAGTTCTTC	CASRDSGASYNEQFF
14	TRBD1	TRBV25-1	few	TRBJ1-5	TGTGCCAGCAGTGACGCGACAGGGGTTCAGCCCCAGCATTTT	CASSDATGVQPQHF
15	NA	TRBV5-1	NA	TRBJ2-5	TGCGCCAGCAGCTTGCAGCTAGGTCTGGGAGAGACCCAGTACTTC	CASSLQLGLGETQYF